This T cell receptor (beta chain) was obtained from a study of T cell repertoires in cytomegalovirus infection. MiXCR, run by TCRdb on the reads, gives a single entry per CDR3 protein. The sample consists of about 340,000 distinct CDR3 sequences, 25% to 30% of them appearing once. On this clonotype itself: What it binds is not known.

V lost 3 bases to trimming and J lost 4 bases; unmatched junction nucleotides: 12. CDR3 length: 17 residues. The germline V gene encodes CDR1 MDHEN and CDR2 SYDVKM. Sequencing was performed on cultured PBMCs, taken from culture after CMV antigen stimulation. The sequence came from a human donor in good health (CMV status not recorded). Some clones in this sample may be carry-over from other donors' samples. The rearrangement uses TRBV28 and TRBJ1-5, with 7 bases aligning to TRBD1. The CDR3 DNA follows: TGTGCCAGCAGTTTCGCTCTCCCGGACAGGAAGAATCAGCCCCAGCATTTT. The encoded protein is CASSFALPDRKNQPQHF.